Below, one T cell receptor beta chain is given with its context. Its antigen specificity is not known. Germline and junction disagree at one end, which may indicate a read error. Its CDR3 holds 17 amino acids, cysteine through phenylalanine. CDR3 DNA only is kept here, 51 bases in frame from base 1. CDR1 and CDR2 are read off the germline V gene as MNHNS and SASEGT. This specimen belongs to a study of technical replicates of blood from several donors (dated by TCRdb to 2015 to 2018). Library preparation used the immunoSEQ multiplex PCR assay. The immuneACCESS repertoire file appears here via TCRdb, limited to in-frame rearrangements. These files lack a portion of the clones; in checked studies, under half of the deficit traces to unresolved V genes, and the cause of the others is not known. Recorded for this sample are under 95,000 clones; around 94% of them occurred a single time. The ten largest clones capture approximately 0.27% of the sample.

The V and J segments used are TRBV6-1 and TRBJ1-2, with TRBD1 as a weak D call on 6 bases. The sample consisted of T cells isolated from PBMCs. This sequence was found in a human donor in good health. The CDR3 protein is CASTESDRVLANYGYTF. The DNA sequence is TGTGCCAGCACTGAATCGGACAGAGTCCTAGCTAACTATGGCTACACCTTC.